This T cell receptor beta chain was sequenced during a study of T cell repertoires in cytomegalovirus infection. Across the study: Well-studied HLA-B-restricted epitopes and recently identified HLA-C-restricted epitopes of CMV were both used in the study.

General observations from the study: CMV-specific HLA-C-restricted TCR beta clonotypes dominated the ex vivo response.

As regards this clonotype: Its antigen remains unidentified.

MiXCR, run by TCRdb on the reads, gives a single entry per CDR3 protein. The sample consists of about half a million distinct CDR3 sequences, 33% of them appearing once. Trimming cost V 2 bases and J 7 bases, with 18 bases left between them. This CDR3 has 15 residues. Germline CDR1 reads LGHNA; CDR2 reads YSLEER. V is TRBV4-3 and J is TRBJ2-7, with TRBD2 as a possible D gene (6 bases). The sequence was obtained from a human donor in good health (CMV status not recorded). Some clones in this sample may be carry-over from other donors' samples. Sequences were derived from cultured PBMCs, sampled from culture after CMV antigen stimulation. The CDR3 sequence is CASSQSRASVWEQYF. The CDR3 DNA sequence: TGCGCCAGCAGCCAATCCAGGGCTAGCGTCTGGGAGCAGTACTTC.